What follows are 18 T cell receptor beta chains derived from one specimen sequenced in a study of blood T cells in healthy people across ages. Using a J-beta primer mix together with a sample-barcoded 5' primer, a second PCR was run for about 6 to 11 cycles. TCRdb recomputed calls from the 5' RACE reads with MiXCR, one row per CDR3 protein. The sample lists roughly 860,000 distinct CDR3 sequences; about 62% were seen once. Specimen: blood. The receptor set was obtained from a man aged 25 to 40 in good health.

Details on this clonotype: Given a much more abundant clone one base away, this may be a read error. The chain recombines TRBV15 with TRBJ1-2; maybe TRBD1 (5 bases). CDR3 length: 19 amino acids. Trimming removed 0 bases from V and 8 bases from J, with 28 bases in between. Germline CDR1 is LNHNV and CDR2 is YYDKDF (reference sequence). The CDR3 reads CATSRDILGGRGTGGGYTF. The CDR3 coding sequence is TGTGCCACCAGCAGAGATATTTTGGGAGGCAGAGGGACCGGAGGGGGCTACACCTTC.

The V and J genes are TRBV29-1 and TRBJ2-5; D not resolved. The V gene's germline CDR1 is SQVTM and CDR2 ANQGSEA. The V gene lost 1 base and the J gene lost 4 bases, with 19 bases spanning the gap. There are 16 residues in the CDR3. The CDR3 DNA sequence: TGCAGCGTTGAAGTCTTGGCCCCGGACGGTATAGAGACCCAGTACTTC. Translating it yields CSVEVLAPDGIETQYF.

The chain recombines TRBV24-1 with TRBJ2-6; 7 positions agree with TRBD1. With 3 bases clipped from V and 12 bases from J, the junction kept 13 bases outside the gene matches. Germline assignment: CDR1 KGHDR and CDR2 SFDVKD. The CDR3 sequence is 16 residues long. The CDR3: CATSDPQGTPFPVLTF. The CDR3 coding sequence is TGTGCCACCAGTGATCCACAGGGGACACCTTTCCCCGTCCTGACTTTC.

The CDR3 loop is CASSFRGYQETQYF. The CDR3 DNA follows: TGTGCCAGCAGTTTCAGGGGGTACCAAGAGACCCAGTACTTC. The rearrangement links TRBV7-8 to TRBJ2-5; 7 nucleotides match TRBD1. The CDR3 has 14 residues. CDR1 is SGHVS and CDR2 is FQNEAQ in the germline V gene. V lost 6 bases to trimming and J lost 0 bases; unmatched junction nucleotides: 4.

The genes are TRBV19 and TRBJ1-5; D call uncertain. V was cut by 3 bases and J by 5 bases, with 8 bases left in between. The germline CDR1 and CDR2 sequences are LNHDA and SQIVND (reference sequence). The CDR3 contains 13 residues. For the CDR3, the DNA is TGTGCCAGTAGTATGGGTCTGGATCAGCCCCAGCATTTT. This gives the protein CASSMGLDQPQHF. Supplemented by reference TRBV19 and TRBJ1-5, the full variable domain reads DGGITQSPKYLFRKEGQNVTLSCEQNLNHDAMYWYRQDPGQGLRLIYYSQIVNDFQKGDIAEGYSVSREKKESFPLTVTSAQKNPTAFYLCASSMGLDQPQHFGDGTRLSIL.

The chain links TRBV9 to TRBJ2-1, with 7 nucleotides matching TRBD1. CDR3 length equals 15 residues. Germline V CDR1 and CDR2: SGDLS, YYNGEE. V dropped 4 bases and J dropped 4; count of bases not matched to a gene: 8. CDR3 DNA: TGTGCCAGCAGCTTTCGACAGGGAGAGTACAATGAGCAGTTCTTC. This encodes CASSFRQGEYNEQFF.

Written as DNA, the CDR3 is TGTGCCAGCAGCGTTTCACCTCCCGGAGATACGCAGTATTTT. This translates into CASSVSPPGDTQYF. This chain joins TRBV21-1 and TRBJ2-3; TRBD2 was called by the table and not checked on the DNA. TRBV21-1 is described as a pseudogene. This CDR3 has 14 amino acids.

The chain employs TRBV20-1 and TRBJ1-5, with TRBD1 matching 11 bases. The CDR3 extends over 19 amino acids. Germline V CDR1 and CDR2: DFQATT, SNEGSKA (reference sequence). The V gene end was trimmed by 5 bases and the J gene end by 0 bases; junction bases not matched to a gene: 15. CDR3 residues: CSAAPGQGGAMISNQPQHF. The DNA for the CDR3 is TGCAGTGCTGCTCCGGGACAGGGGGGTGCGATGATTAGCAATCAGCCCCAGCATTTT.

V is TRBV5-6 and J is TRBJ2-1; D ambiguous. This CDR3 is 13 amino acids long. V was shortened by 0 bases and J by 9 bases, with 10 bases between the two germline ends. Germline V gene sequence: CDR1 SGHDT, CDR2 YYEEEE. CDR3 in amino acids: CASSLAEKGEQFF. The DNA for the CDR3 is TGTGCCAGCAGCTTGGCAGAAAAAGGTGAGCAGTTCTTC.

The chain has TRBV7-9 and TRBJ2-4, with 9 bases aligning to TRBD2. The CDR3 contains 17 residues. V lost 5 bases to trimming and J lost 9 bases; unmatched junction nucleotides: 17. Germline lookup yields CDR1 SEHNR and CDR2 FQNEAQ (reference sequence). The CDR3 protein is CASSDLSRRGGAGIQYF. CDR3 DNA sequence: TGTGCCAGCAGCGACCTGAGTAGGCGGGGGGGCGCGGGCATTCAGTACTTC. Looking up the rest from reference TRBV7-9 and TRBJ2-4 gives the full variable domain: DTGVSQNPRHKITKRGQNVTFRCDPISEHNRLYWYRQTLGQGPEFLTYFQNEAQLEKSRLLSDRFSAERPKGSFSTLEIQRTEQGDSAMYLCASSDLSRRGGAGIQYFGAGTRLSVL.

V and J are TRBV6-6 and TRBJ1-4; D is ambiguous. The V gene's germline CDR1 is MNHNY and CDR2 SVGAGI (reference sequence). Deletions cut 3 bases from V and 6 bases from J, with 11 bases between. The CDR3 is made up of 14 amino acids. The CDR3 spells CASSYRVGDEKLFF. CDR3 coding DNA: TGTGCCAGCAGTTATCGGGTTGGGGATGAAAAACTGTTTTTT.

The chain has TRBV28 and TRBJ2-7, with D perhaps matching TRBD1 (5 bases). The CDR3 is 11 amino acids. Germline V gene data show CDR1 as MDHEN and CDR2 as SYDVKM. Trimming stripped 6 bases from V and 7 bases from J, with 10 bases between. CDR3 amino acids: CASSEGAEQYF. As DNA, the CDR3 is TGTGCCAGCAGCGAAGGGGCAGAGCAGTACTTC.

The chain employs TRBV7-3 and TRBJ2-7, with 7 bases aligning to TRBD1. J was trimmed by 0 bases and V by 2 bases; bases with no gene match: 4. CDR1 SGHTA and CDR2 FQGTGA come from the germline V gene. The CDR3 is 15 residues long. The CDR3 protein is CASSLRGGNSYEQYF. In DNA, the CDR3 is TGTGCCAGCAGCTTACGAGGGGGCAACTCCTACGAGCAGTACTTC.

This sequence joins TRBV6-5 and TRBJ2-4; a weak D match, TRBD1 (6 bases). CDR3 length equals 16 residues. Trimming shortened V by 6 bases and J by 0 bases, and 15 bases separated the two germline ends. Germline V gene lookup returns CDR1 MNHEY and CDR2 SVGAGI. The CDR3 DNA sequence: TGTGCCAGCAGGTTACAGGGAAATATAGCCAAAAACATTCAGTACTTC. It codes for CASRLQGNIAKNIQYF.

V gene TRBV6-5 combines with J gene TRBJ2-5, with D hard to call. CDR1 is MNHEY and CDR2 is SVGAGI in the germline V gene. V was pared by 2 bases and J by 11 bases, with 9 bases between. The CDR3 covers 11 residues. In DNA form, the CDR3 reads TGTGCCAGCAGTTACGGGCAGGAGCAGTACTTC. Translating it yields CASSYGQEQYF.

In this sample, this clonotype turned up a few times. The chain is built from TRBV7-2 and TRBJ2-3; unclear D gene. The V end lost 1 base, the J end lost 2 bases, and 7 bases lay between the germline ends. CDR1 and CDR2 (germline): SGHTA, FQGNSA. The CDR3 totals 14 residues. The CDR3 loop is CASSLVLNTDTQYF. The CDR3 bases are TGTGCCAGCAGCTTAGTACTAAACACAGATACGCAGTATTTT.

This chain connects TRBV10-3 to TRBJ2-5; 10 bases line up with TRBD2. Germline CDR1 reads ENHRY; CDR2 reads SYGVKD. This CDR3 comprises 15 residues. The junction had 12 bases not matched to a gene; V was cut back by 3 bases and J by 11 bases. CDR3 residues: CAISDRLAGDNEQYF. DNA for the CDR3: TGTGCCATCAGTGACAGGCTAGCGGGGGACAATGAGCAGTACTTC.

The chain is built from TRBV9 and TRBJ2-1; D might be TRBD2 (5 bases). The V and J ends lost 4 bases and 2 bases respectively, with 13 bases between them. This CDR3 has 15 amino acids. CDR1 is SGDLS, CDR2 YYNGEE, per germline. The CDR3 nucleotides read TGTGCCAGCAGCCAATATACGAGGGCCTACAATGAGCAGTTCTTC. Amino acids: CASSQYTRAYNEQFF.